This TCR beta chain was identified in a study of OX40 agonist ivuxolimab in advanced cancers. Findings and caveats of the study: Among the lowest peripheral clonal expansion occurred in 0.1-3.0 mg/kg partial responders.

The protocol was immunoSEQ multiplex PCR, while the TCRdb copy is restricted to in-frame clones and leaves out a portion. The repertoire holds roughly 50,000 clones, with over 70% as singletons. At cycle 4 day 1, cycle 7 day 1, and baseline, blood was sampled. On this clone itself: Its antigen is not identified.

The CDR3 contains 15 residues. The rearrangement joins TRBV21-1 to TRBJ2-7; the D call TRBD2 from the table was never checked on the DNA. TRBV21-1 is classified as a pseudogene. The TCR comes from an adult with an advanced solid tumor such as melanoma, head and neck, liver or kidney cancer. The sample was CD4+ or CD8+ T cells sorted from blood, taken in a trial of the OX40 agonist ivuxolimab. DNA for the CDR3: TGTGCCAGCAGCCCCCCGGGTCCCCTTTTATACGAGCAGTACTTC. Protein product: CASSPPGPLLYEQYF.